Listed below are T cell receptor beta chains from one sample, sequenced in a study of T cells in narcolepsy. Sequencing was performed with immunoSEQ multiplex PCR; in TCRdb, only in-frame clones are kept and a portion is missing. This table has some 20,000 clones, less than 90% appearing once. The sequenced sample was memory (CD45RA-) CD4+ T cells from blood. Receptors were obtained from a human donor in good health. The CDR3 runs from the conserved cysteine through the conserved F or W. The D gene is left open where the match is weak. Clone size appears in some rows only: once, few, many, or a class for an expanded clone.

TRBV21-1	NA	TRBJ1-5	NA	CASSILQSNQPQHF	TGTGCCAGCAGCATACTCCAGAGCAATCAGCCCCAGCATTTT
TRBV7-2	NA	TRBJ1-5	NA	CASSPRAGDGQPQHF	TGTGCCAGCAGCCCGAGAGCAGGGGACGGGCAGCCCCAGCATTTT
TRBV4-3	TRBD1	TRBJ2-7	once	CASSRVTGGDVYF	TGCGCCAGCAGCCGAGTGACAGGGGGCGATGTCTACTTC
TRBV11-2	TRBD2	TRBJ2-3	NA	CASSVPGGVDTQYF	TGTGCCAGCTCCGTCCCGGGAGGCGTAGATACGCAGTATTTT
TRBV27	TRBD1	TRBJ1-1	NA	CASSSNPYRGSDEAFF	TGTGCCAGCAGTTCCAATCCTTACAGGGGATCCGACGAAGCTTTCTTT
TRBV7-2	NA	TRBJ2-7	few	CASSLVQNYYEQYF	TGTGCCAGCAGCTTAGTGCAGAATTACTACGAGCAGTACTTC
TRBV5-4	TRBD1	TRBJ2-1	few	CASSSGTGGFNEQFF	TGTGCCAGCAGCTCGGGGACAGGGGGATTCAATGAGCAGTTCTTC
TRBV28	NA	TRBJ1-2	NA	CASSFFHYGYTF	TGTGCCAGCAGTTTTTTCCACTATGGCTACACCTTC
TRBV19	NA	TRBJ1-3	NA	CASSGQYTIYF	TGTGCCAGTAGCGGACAATACACCATATATTTT
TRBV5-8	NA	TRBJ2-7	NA	CASSLTYREQYF	TGTGCCAGCAGCTTAACCTATCGAGAGCAGTACTTC
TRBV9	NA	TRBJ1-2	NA	CASSAGNSGWGGYTF	TGTGCCAGCAGCGCCGGGAACTCGGGGTGGGGAGGCTACACCTTC
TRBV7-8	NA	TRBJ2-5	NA	CASSLLPASGSETQYF	TGTGCCAGCAGCTTATTGCCGGCCTCAGGATCGGAGACCCAGTACTTC
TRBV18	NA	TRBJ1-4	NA	CASSPRQTNEKLFF	TGTGCCAGCTCACCGCGGCAGACTAATGAAAAACTGTTTTTT
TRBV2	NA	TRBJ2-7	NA	CASKVKRGGEQYF	TGTGCCAGCAAAGTTAAACGGGGAGGTGAGCAGTACTTC
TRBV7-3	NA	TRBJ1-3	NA	CASSFGPISSGNTIYF	TGTGCCAGCAGCTTTGGTCCAATTAGCTCTGGAAACACCATATATTTT
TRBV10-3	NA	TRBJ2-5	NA	CATRTRGTGQETQYF	TGTGCCACCCGGACCCGGGGCACAGGGCAAGAGACCCAGTACTTC
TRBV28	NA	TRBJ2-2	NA	CASSLAGELFF	TGTGCCAGCAGTTTAGCCGGGGAGCTGTTTTTT
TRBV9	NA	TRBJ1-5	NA	CASSADSYSNQPQHF	TGTGCCAGCAGCGCGGACAGCTATAGCAATCAGCCCCAGCATTTT
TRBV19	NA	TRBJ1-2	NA	CASSAIQNYGYTF	TGTGCCAGTAGTGCCATACAGAACTATGGCTACACCTTC
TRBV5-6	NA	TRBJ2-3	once	CASSLNMGWSTDTQYF	TGTGCCAGCAGCTTGAATATGGGCTGGAGCACAGATACGCAGTATTTT
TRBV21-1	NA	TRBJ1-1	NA	CASSNPRRLSEAFF	TGTGCCAGCAGCAATCCTAGACGGCTTTCTGAAGCTTTCTTT
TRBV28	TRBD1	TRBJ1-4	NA	CASSELDRGVEKLFF	TGTGCCAGCAGTGAATTGGACAGGGGAGTCGAAAAACTGTTTTTT
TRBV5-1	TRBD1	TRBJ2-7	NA	CASSLGGQGYEQYF	TGCGCCAGCAGCTTGGGAGGACAGGGGTACGAGCAGTACTTC
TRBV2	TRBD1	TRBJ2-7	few	CASRDPDRVAYEQYF	TGTGCCAGCAGGGACCCGGACAGGGTAGCGTACGAGCAGTACTTC
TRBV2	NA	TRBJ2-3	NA	CASRPLAIADTQYF	TGTGCCAGCAGACCTCTAGCGATAGCAGATACGCAGTATTTT